Detailed here is one T cell receptor beta chain. What it binds is unknown. The sample originates from a study of cytomegalovirus exposure and HLA in healthy donors. Study-wide findings and caveats: A later analysis linked a missense DCLRE1C variant to TCR beta V- and J-gene trimming.

The PCR used 60 Vbeta and 13 Jbeta primers. Produced via immunoSEQ multiplex PCR; TCRdb's table is partial and in-frame only. The data show 180,000 or so clones, approximately 59% seen once. The specimen sequenced was PBMCs. This TCR came from a man between 35 and 55 years old in good health and CMV-seronegative.

For the CDR3, the DNA is TGTGCCAGCAGTGAGGCCAATATAGCCAAAAACATTCAGTACTTC. It translates to CASSEANIAKNIQYF. The gene calls are TRBV2 and TRBJ2-4; D is ambiguous. V was cut by 3 bases and J by 0 bases, with 9 bases left in between. Germline CDR1 reads SNHLY; CDR2 reads FYNNEI. CDR3 size: 15 residues.